These T cell receptor beta chains were read from a single sample in a study of cytomegalovirus exposure and HLA in healthy donors. The assay was immunoSEQ multiplex PCR, and TCRdb's table has in-frame clones only and misses some. The profile shows roughly 150,000 clones, 60% to 80% of them singletons. The material sequenced was PBMCs. The receptors stem from a woman aged 25 to 45 in good health and CMV-seronegative. Both conserved end residues are part of each CDR3. Each record gives: clone size, J gene, D gene, V gene, CDR3 DNA, CDR3 protein. The D gene is left open where the match is weak. Only some rows state a clone size, as once, few, many or a class for expanded clones.

clone size: .
J gene: TRBJ1-2
D gene: .
V gene: TRBV2
CDR3 DNA: TGTGCCAGCAGTGAAAGTAGGGGTAACTATGGCTACACCTTC
CDR3 protein: CASSESRGNYGYTF

clone size: .
J gene: TRBJ2-2
D gene: TRBD2
V gene: TRBV5-1
CDR3 DNA: TGCGCCAGCAGCTTGGGACTAGCAAACACCGGGGAGCTGTTTTTT
CDR3 protein: CASSLGLANTGELFF

clone size: .
J gene: TRBJ1-1
D gene: TRBD1
V gene: TRBV6-5
CDR3 DNA: TGTGCCACCAATCGACAGGGGATTGAAGCTTTCTTT
CDR3 protein: CATNRQGIEAFF

clone size: .
J gene: TRBJ1-1
D gene: .
V gene: TRBV14
CDR3 DNA: TGTGCCAGCAGCCAGGGCTATGAAGCTTTCTTT
CDR3 protein: CASSQGYEAFF

clone size: once
J gene: TRBJ1-2
D gene: .
V gene: TRBV27
CDR3 DNA: TGTGCCAGCAGTTTCGGATGGGGAGGAGAGGGCTACACCTTC
CDR3 protein: CASSFGWGGEGYTF

clone size: .
J gene: TRBJ1-2
D gene: TRBD1
V gene: TRBV6-5
CDR3 DNA: TGTGCCAGCAGGACCCGGGACAGGATCCGATATGGCTACACCTTC
CDR3 protein: CASRTRDRIRYGYTF

clone size: .
J gene: TRBJ2-1
D gene: .
V gene: TRBV4-3
CDR3 DNA: TGCGCCAGCAGCCAAGATGGAGGCAGCTACAATGAGCAGTTCTTC
CDR3 protein: CASSQDGGSYNEQFF

clone size: few
J gene: TRBJ2-5
D gene: .
V gene: TRBV7-9
CDR3 DNA: TGTGCCAGCAGCCCTGTAGGGGGGGCCGGAGAGACCCAGTACTTC
CDR3 protein: CASSPVGGAGETQYF

clone size: .
J gene: TRBJ2-6
D gene: TRBD1
V gene: TRBV14
CDR3 DNA: TGTGCCAGCAGCTCCCGGACAGGGAACGTCCTGACTTTC
CDR3 protein: CASSSRTGNVLTF

clone size: .
J gene: TRBJ2-3
D gene: .
V gene: TRBV5-6
CDR3 DNA: TGTGCCAGCAGCTTCCAGATTAGACTAGGCACAGATACGCAGTATTTT
CDR3 protein: CASSFQIRLGTDTQYF

clone size: .
J gene: TRBJ1-5
D gene: .
V gene: TRBV19
CDR3 DNA: TGTGCCAGTACCCCCGGCCGGGGCAATCAGCCCCAGCATTTT
CDR3 protein: CASTPGRGNQPQHF

clone size: .
J gene: TRBJ1-2
D gene: .
V gene: TRBV7-9
CDR3 DNA: TGTGCCAGCGGATACCGGGACATTACTGGCTACACCTTC
CDR3 protein: CASGYRDITGYTF

clone size: few
J gene: TRBJ1-3
D gene: .
V gene: TRBV5-1
CDR3 DNA: TGCGCCAGCAGCGCAGGTGATACAGGAAACACCATATATTTT
CDR3 protein: CASSAGDTGNTIYF

clone size: few
J gene: TRBJ1-2
D gene: .
V gene: TRBV5-8
CDR3 DNA: TGTGCCAGCAGCTTATATCGACAGGCGATCTATGGCTACACCTTC
CDR3 protein: CASSLYRQAIYGYTF

clone size: .
J gene: TRBJ2-1
D gene: TRBD2
V gene: TRBV9
CDR3 DNA: TGTGCCAGCAGCATACTAGCGGGGAACCTTAGGGATGAGCAGTTCTTC
CDR3 protein: CASSILAGNLRDEQFF

clone size: .
J gene: TRBJ1-1
D gene: .
V gene: TRBV7-6
CDR3 DNA: TGTGCCAGCAGCTCGACAGTGATGAACACTGAAGCTTTCTTT
CDR3 protein: CASSSTVMNTEAFF